These T cell receptor beta chains were read from a single sample in a study of cytomegalovirus exposure and HLA in healthy donors. TCRdb keeps only in-frame clones here, not all; method: immunoSEQ multiplex PCR. Altogether approximately 42,000 clones are present, 81% being singletons, with the ten largest covering 2.7%. The specimen was PBMCs. All receptors derive from a man aged 45-65 years in good health and CMV-seronegative. The conserved cysteine and the conserved F or W are not part of the CDR3 here. Each record gives: V gene, J gene, CDR3 protein.

TRBV7-9,TRBJ1-6,SSSLAGDSPLH
TRBV5-1,TRBJ2-1,ATKLGRGEQF
TRBV23-1,TRBJ2-7,ASSPPGGGKFGVLEQY
TRBV27,TRBJ2-7,ASSLAGGPSSYEQY
TRBV7-2,TRBJ1-5,ASSLYRGENQPQH
TRBV6-5,TRBJ2-7,ASRNAGGEQY
TRBV7-9,TRBJ2-1,ASSPRDLRNEQF
TRBV5-4,TRBJ2-5,ASSLDGSGRIGETQY
TRBV6-1,TRBJ1-1,ASSVGANTEAF
TRBV28,TRBJ1-1,ASSLLQGEAF
TRBV4-1,TRBJ2-5,ASSQEAALAGTETQY
TRBV12-5,TRBJ2-7,ASLADRGSSYEQY
TRBV5-1,TRBJ2-7,ASSLGYEQY
TRBV4-1,TRBJ1-2,ASSQEGGQSYGYT
TRBV7-9,TRBJ1-1,ASSSSGGNTEAF
TRBV27,TRBJ1-1,ASSLFTGPMNTEAF
TRBV7-2,TRBJ1-2,ASSTRGGSTNYGYT
TRBV7-2,TRBJ2-5,ASSKTSGGPSQY